The 7 T cell receptor beta chains reported below all come from one sample, sequenced in a study of CD8 T cells in ankylosing spondylitis. TCRdb reanalysed the 5' RACE reads using MiXCR and keeps one entry per CDR3 protein. Here the sample spans fewer than 750,000 distinct CDR3 sequences, around a fifth being singletons. The antigens of these receptors remain unknown. Findings and caveats of the study: Characteristic of ankylosing spondylitis blood, it appeared, was a TCR beta motif comprising about 8 highly homologous variants.

Sequenced sample: blood, either unsorted or a sorted T cell fraction (not recorded which). The receptors come from a male donor with ankylosing spondylitis.

The chain links TRBV6-1 to TRBJ2-7; the match to TRBD2 covers 7 bases. V lost 3 bases to trimming and J lost 0 bases; unmatched junction nucleotides: 5. The CDR3 has 15 amino acids. CDR1 and CDR2 (germline): MNHNS, SASEGT. CDR3: CASSEIGGGSYEQYF. Here the CDR3 DNA reads TGTGCCAGCAGTGAGATTGGGGGGGGCTCCTACGAGCAGTACTTC.

This clonotype came up a few times. The chain couples TRBV15 to TRBJ2-1, with 13 positions matching TRBD2. The germline V gene has CDR1 LNHNV and CDR2 YYDKDF (reference sequence). With V trimmed by 0 bases and J by 10 bases, 12 bases remained unmatched. The CDR3 is 18 amino acids. This CDR3 reads CATSRERGGLAGSFEQFF. The CDR3 DNA is TGTGCCACCAGCAGAGAGAGAGGGGGACTAGCGGGAAGCTTCGAGCAGTTCTTC.

This clonotype came up a few times. This sequence joins TRBV5-1 and TRBJ2-3, with TRBD1 as a possible D gene (6 bases). CDR1 and CDR2 (germline): SGHRS, YFSETQ. The V end lost 0 bases, the J end lost 1 base, and 9 bases lay between the germline ends. CDR3 size: 15 residues. The CDR3 sequence is CASSLVGGGTDTQYF. CDR3 bases: TGCGCCAGCAGCTTGGTAGGGGGAGGCACAGATACGCAGTATTTT.

The chain couples TRBV28 to TRBJ2-7, with TRBD1 identical over 9 bases. Germline V gives CDR1 MDHEN, CDR2 SYDVKM. The V segment lost 10 bases and the J segment 4 bases; nucleotides outside the gene matches: 11. The CDR3 covers 14 residues. CDR3 region: CATRRGTGWYEQYF. The CDR3 coding sequence is TGTGCCACCCGGAGGGGGACAGGGTGGTACGAGCAGTACTTC.

The V and J genes are TRBV6-4 and TRBJ2-2, with 10 bases fitting TRBD1. CDR3 length equals 14 residues. Germline assignment: CDR1 MRHNA and CDR2 SNTAGT. V shed 5 bases, J shed 5 bases, and the junction held 2 bases outside the gene matches. This CDR3 is CASSTDRGTGELFF. In nucleotides, the CDR3 is TGTGCCAGCAGTACGGACAGGGGGACCGGGGAGCTGTTTTTT.

This clonotype turned up a few times. V is TRBV12-3 or TRBV12-4 and J is TRBJ2-4; D not resolved. The CDR3 is made up of 14 amino acids. The V end was cut by 6 bases, the J end by 7 bases, with 16 bases between. The CDR3: CASRKGPTSNIQYF. The CDR3 bases are TGTGCCAGCAGGAAGGGTCCCACCTCTAACATTCAGTACTTC.

This clonotype was seen more than once but under ten times. This sequence joins TRBV30 and TRBJ2-7; 7 nucleotides agree with TRBD2. Germline CDR1 and CDR2: GTSNPN and SVGIG (reference sequence). V trimming: 4 bases; J trimming: 2 bases; junction bases outside the gene matches: 11. CDR3 size: 15 residues. CDR3 DNA: TGTGCCTGGATTTCCCCGCTAGCGGCCACCTACGAGCAGTACTTC. Its translation is CAWISPLAATYEQYF.